The subject of this entry is one TCR beta chain. In TCRdb, the 5' RACE reads were re-called with MiXCR into one record per CDR3 protein. The data contain around 310,000 distinct CDR3 sequences, around 15% of them seen just once; the ten biggest clones take up under 25%. This CDR3 is 16 amino acids long. V was trimmed by 3 bases and J by 3 bases, leaving 19 bases between them. In germline, CDR1 is SGHRS, CDR2 YFSETQ. The sample belongs to a study of T-cell memory formation after mild COVID-19. Study as a whole: Among the donors, TCR clusters were largely specific to each donor.

The TCR comes from a young man who had mild COVID-19 (a few samples of this study predate the infection). Cell type and time point are not known. The chain has TRBV5-1 and TRBJ2-7, with D uncertain. The source material was PBMCs or a T cell subset sorted from them (not recorded which). The CDR3 region has the DNA TGCGCCAGCAGCTCGGGTACAAGGCAACAGAGCTACGAGCAGTACTTC. It is translated as CASSSGTRQQSYEQYF.